The 8 T cell receptor beta chains below come from one sample, sequenced in a study of blood T cell repertoires in COVID-19. The repertoire was sequenced with immunoSEQ multiplex PCR; TCRdb's copy has only in-frame clones and lacks some. The data contain roughly 120,000 clones, 85% to 90% of them singletons. The sample consisted of peripheral blood. The receptor set was obtained from a man between 65 and 80 years old with active or convalescent COVID-19.

The chain recombines TRBV28 with TRBJ1-2; D ambiguous. The V end lost 2 bases, the J end lost 2 bases, and 6 bases lay between the germline ends. This CDR3 comprises 13 residues. Per germline, CDR1 MDHEN and CDR2 SYDVKM. CDR3 in amino acids: CASSLIQNYGYTF. CDR3 DNA sequence: TGTGCCAGCAGTTTAATACAGAACTATGGCTACACCTTC.

The chain joins TRBV28 to TRBJ2-6; perhaps TRBD2 as D (5 bases). Trimming removed 4 bases from V and 3 bases from J, with 10 bases in between. The CDR3 is 15 amino acids. Germline-derived CDR1 and CDR2 are MDHEN and SYDVKM. The CDR3 region has the DNA TGTGCCAGCAGTTCTCACAGCGGTGGGGCCAACGTCCTGACTTTC. Amino acids: CASSSHSGGANVLTF.

This clone came up a few times. The chain carries TRBV5-1 and TRBJ1-3, with D unresolved. This CDR3 comprises 14 residues. Per the germline V gene, CDR1 is SGHRS and CDR2 is YFSETQ. V was shortened by 4 bases and J by 0 bases, with 8 bases between the two germline ends. This CDR3 is CASSPASSGNTIYF. The CDR3 coding sequence is TGCGCCAGCAGCCCCGCTAGCTCTGGAAACACCATATATTTT.

The rearrangement joins TRBV2 to TRBJ2-7; maybe TRBD1 (5 bases). The V gene's germline CDR1 is SNHLY and CDR2 FYNNEI. This CDR3 region has 12 residues. Deletions cut 7 bases from V and 5 bases from J, with 12 bases between. Here the CDR3 reads CASKLDTHEQYF. DNA of the CDR3: TGTGCCAGCAAGTTGGACACTCACGAGCAGTACTTC.

This rearrangement joins TRBV4-1 to TRBJ1-2; weak D call: TRBD1 (6 bases). Germline CDR1 is MGHRA and CDR2 is YSYEKL. This CDR3 comprises 16 residues. The V end lost 1 base, the J end lost 2 bases, and 14 bases lay between the germline ends. CDR3 nucleotides: TGCGCCAGCAGCCAAGGAGGGCGAGGGGGAAACTATGGCTACACCTTC. Amino acid sequence: CASSQGGRGGNYGYTF.

The rearrangement links TRBV6-5 to TRBJ1-4; 10 bases fit TRBD1. Germline CDR1 reads MNHEY; CDR2 reads SVGAGI. This CDR3 has 15 amino acids. The J segment lost 7 bases and the V segment lost 2 bases, leaving 4 bases of the junction unmatched. The CDR3 protein is CASSYGDRGGEKLFF. The CDR3 nucleotides read TGTGCCAGCAGTTACGGGGACAGGGGCGGTGAAAAACTGTTTTTT.

The rearrangement uses TRBV19 and TRBJ2-6, with TRBD1 identical over 9 bases. V shed 4 bases, J shed 0 bases, and the junction held 4 bases outside the gene matches. CDR1 is LNHDA and CDR2 is SQIVND in the germline V gene (reference sequence). CDR3 length equals 17 residues. The CDR3 bases are TGTGCCAGTAGTAAGGGGACAGGGCCCTCTGGGGCCAACGTCCTGACTTTC. Residues: CASSKGTGPSGANVLTF.

This clone was observed a single time. The chain combines TRBV28 with TRBJ2-7, with TRBD2 as a possible D gene (5 bases). Germline V gene data show CDR1 as MDHEN and CDR2 as SYDVKM. The CDR3 totals 16 residues. V lost 4 bases to trimming and J lost 3 bases, with 19 bases between them. The CDR3 DNA is TGTGCCAGCAGTTCCCAGCGGAGCGTGACCCTCTACGAGCAGTACTTC. Translation: CASSSQRSVTLYEQYF. Looking up the rest from reference TRBV28 and TRBJ2-7 gives the full variable domain: DVKVTQSSRYLVKRTGEKVFLECVQDMDHENMFWYRQDPGLGLRLIYFSYDVKMKEKGDIPEGYSVSREKKERFSLILESASTNQTSMYLCASSSQRSVTLYEQYFGPGTRLTVT.